Shown below are 3 T cell receptor beta chains from a single sample sequenced in a study of identical twins. MiXCR, run by TCRdb on the 5' RACE reads, gives a single entry per CDR3 protein. The data contain 260,000 or so distinct CDR3 sequences, 6% to 8% of them singletons. These same records also appear under a second study, on yellow fever vaccine responses in identical twins.

The sequenced sample was CD8+ T cells sorted from blood. Source of these receptors: a woman younger than 35 in good health.

This clonotype was seen repeatedly, ten times or more. The rearrangement uses TRBV4-1 and TRBJ2-5, with D tentatively TRBD1 (6 bases). The germline CDR1 and CDR2 sequences are MGHRA and YSYEKL. The length of the CDR3 is 16 residues. V was cut by 1 base and J by 1 base, with 13 bases left in between. This CDR3 reads CASSQGRTVTQETQYF. The CDR3 coding sequence is TGCGCCAGCAGCCAAGGTCGGACAGTAACCCAAGAGACCCAGTACTTC.

This clonotype came up many times. CDR3 residues: CASSQTEYQETQYF. The CDR3 region has the DNA TGTGCCAGCTCCCAGACAGAGTACCAAGAGACCCAGTACTTC. The rearrangement links TRBV6-1 to TRBJ2-5; TRBD1 might be the D (5 bases). CDR1 MNHNS and CDR2 SASEGT come from the germline V gene. Between the trimmed V and J ends, which lost 8 bases and 0 bases, there was a span of 13 bases. The CDR3 is 14 residues long.

The CDR3 spells CASSQDWGLAGVGQFF. CDR3 coding DNA: TGTGCCAGCAGCCAAGATTGGGGACTAGCGGGAGTCGGGCAGTTCTTC. V is TRBV3-1 and J is TRBJ2-1; TRBD2 agrees at 14 bases. V dropped 0 bases and J dropped 12; count of bases not matched to a gene: 7. Germline V gene data show CDR1 as LGHDT and CDR2 as YNNKEL (reference sequence). This CDR3 contains 16 residues.